The rows below give T cell receptor beta chains drawn from one sample of a study of CD4 T cells in relation to SARS-CoV-2 and coronaviruses. The table came from immunoSEQ multiplex PCR; TCRdb's copy has only in-frame clones and leaves some out. This sample has about 16,000 clones; over 75% occur once, and the top ten carry more than 7.5%. No cognate antigen is known for these TCRs. Material for sequencing was CD4+ T cells from PBMCs, cultured in vitro. Receptor source: a human donor in good health. CDR3s include the opening cysteine and the closing phenylalanine or tryptophan. A D gene is named only where the DNA matches it firmly. A row's size may be missing; if present it is once, few, many or a size class.

size: .; J: TRBJ2-7; V: TRBV6-5; D: TRBD2; DNA: TGTGCCAGCAGGGCACTAGCGGGCCCTCTCTACGAGCAGTACTTC; CDR3: CASRALAGPLYEQYF
size: .; J: TRBJ1-3; V: TRBV15; D: .; DNA: TGTGCCACCAGCTCTAGGCGGCAGGTCTCTGGAAACACCATATATTTT; CDR3: CATSSRRQVSGNTIYF
size: .; J: TRBJ2-7; V: TRBV14; D: TRBD2; DNA: TGTGCCAGCAGCTACACCCACGCTAGCGGGAACCCCTACGAGCAGTACTTC; CDR3: CASSYTHASGNPYEQYF
size: .; J: TRBJ1-6; V: TRBV2; D: TRBD1; DNA: TGTGCCAGCAGGGGGACCGGGACAGTGAATTCACCCCTCCACTTT; CDR3: CASRGTGTVNSPLHF
size: .; J: TRBJ2-2; V: TRBV24-1; D: TRBD2; DNA: TGTGCCACCAGTGATTTTGCCAACACCGGGACTAGGAGCGGGGAGCTGTTTTTT; CDR3: CATSDFANTGTRSGELFF
size: once; J: TRBJ1-2; V: TRBV28; D: .; DNA: TGTGCCAGCTCAACCCAGGGGACTGGCTACACCTTC; CDR3: CASSTQGTGYTF
size: .; J: TRBJ1-1; V: TRBV21-1; D: .; DNA: TGTGCCAGCAGCCTTGGGGCAGGGAGCATGAACACTGAAGCTTTCTTT; CDR3: CASSLGAGSMNTEAFF
size: .; J: TRBJ1-5; V: TRBV29-1; D: TRBD1; DNA: TGCAGCGTTTTGGACAGGGGCAATCAGCCCCAGCATTTT; CDR3: CSVLDRGNQPQHF
size: .; J: TRBJ2-7; V: TRBV7-3; D: TRBD2; DNA: TGTGCCAGCAGCTTAGGGGGGCTAGCGGGAGGCGAGCAGTACTTC; CDR3: CASSLGGLAGGEQYF
size: .; J: TRBJ2-1; V: TRBV7-9; D: TRBD2; DNA: TGTGCCAGCAGCCCTACACGGACTAGTACATCCTACAATGAGCAGTTCTTC; CDR3: CASSPTRTSTSYNEQFF
size: .; J: TRBJ2-7; V: TRBV6-2/TRBV6-3; D: TRBD2; DNA: TGTGCCAGCAGTTACTTTAGCGGGAGCCCGTCCTACGAGCAGTACTTC; CDR3: CASSYFSGSPSYEQYF
size: .; J: TRBJ1-1; V: TRBV18; D: .; DNA: TGTGCCAGCTCACCACCGGGGGGCTTTGAAGCTTTCTTT; CDR3: CASSPPGGFEAFF
size: once; J: TRBJ2-1; V: TRBV5-4; D: TRBD1; DNA: TGTGCCAGCAGCGCCCGGGACAGGGCTTACAATGAGCAGTTCTTC; CDR3: CASSARDRAYNEQFF
size: .; J: TRBJ2-5; V: TRBV27; D: .; DNA: TGTGCCAGCAGTAGTCCCCTAGACCCAGCAGAGACCCAGTACTTC; CDR3: CASSSPLDPAETQYF
size: .; J: TRBJ2-7; V: TRBV24-1; D: .; DNA: TGTGCCACCAGTGAGAGCGATCACGAGCAGTACTTC; CDR3: CATSESDHEQYF